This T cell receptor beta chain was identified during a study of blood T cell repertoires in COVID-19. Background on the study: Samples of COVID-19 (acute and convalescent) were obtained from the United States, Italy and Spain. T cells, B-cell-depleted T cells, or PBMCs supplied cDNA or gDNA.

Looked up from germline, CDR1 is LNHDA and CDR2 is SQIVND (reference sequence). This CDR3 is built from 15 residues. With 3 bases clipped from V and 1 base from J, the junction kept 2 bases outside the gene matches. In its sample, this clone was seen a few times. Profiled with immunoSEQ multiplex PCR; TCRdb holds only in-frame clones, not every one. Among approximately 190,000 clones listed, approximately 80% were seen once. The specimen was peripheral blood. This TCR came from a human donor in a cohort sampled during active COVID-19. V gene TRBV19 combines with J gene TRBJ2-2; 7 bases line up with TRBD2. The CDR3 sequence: CASSITGGNTGELFF. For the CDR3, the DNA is TGTGCCAGTAGTATTACGGGAGGGAACACCGGGGAGCTGTTTTTT.